Listed below are T cell receptor beta chains from one sample, sequenced in a study of long-term antiretroviral therapy in people with HIV. Here immunoSEQ multiplex PCR was the method, and the copy in TCRdb shows in-frame clones only, minus some. The sample holds 25,000 to 30,000 clones, 93% seen once. This specimen consisted of unsorted PBMCs, obtained approximately 6.3 years after starting antiretroviral therapy. The source is a woman between 40 and 50 years old with HIV. Each CDR3 is given with its conserved first and last residue. A D gene is named only where the DNA matches it firmly. Clone size appears in some rows only: once, few, many, or a class for an expanded clone.

cdr3_aa cdr3_nt clone_size j_call v_call d_call
CASSPRTRQPGGANVLTF TGTGCCAGCAGCCCTCGGACAAGACAGCCGGGGGGGGCCAACGTCCTGACTTTC NA TRBJ2-6 TRBV7-2 NA
CASSSLAADTQYF TGTGCCAGCAGCTCCCTAGCGGCAGATACGCAGTATTTT NA TRBJ2-3 TRBV13 TRBD2
CASSLYRGPLNYEQYF TGTGCCAGCAGCTTATATAGGGGGCCCTTGAACTACGAGCAGTACTTC NA TRBJ2-7 TRBV7-9 TRBD1
CASSSLWGVSGNTIYF TGTGCCAGCAGCTCGTTGTGGGGGGTCTCTGGAAACACCATATATTTT NA TRBJ1-3 TRBV7-9 NA
CAISEGTGSNSGYGYTF TGTGCCATCAGTGAGGGGACAGGGAGTAACTCAGGGTATGGCTACACCTTC NA TRBJ1-2 TRBV10-3 TRBD1
CASSSGLAGAAGELFF TGTGCCAGCAGCTCCGGACTAGCGGGGGCCGCCGGGGAGCTGTTTTTT NA TRBJ2-2 TRBV7-3 TRBD2
CASTGTDSNQPQHF TGTGCCAGTACCGGGACGGATAGCAATCAGCCCCAGCATTTT NA TRBJ1-5 TRBV7-9 NA
CASSYLTGNYGYTF TGTGCCAGCAGCTACCTTACGGGGAACTATGGCTACACCTTC NA TRBJ1-2 TRBV7-2 NA
CASSSPPSGGVNEQFF TGTGCCAGCAGCTCTCCCCCTAGCGGGGGGGTTAATGAGCAGTTCTTC few TRBJ2-1 TRBV4-2 TRBD2
CASSSMQRNTEAFF TGTGCCAGCAGCTCGATGCAGCGGAACACTGAAGCTTTCTTT NA TRBJ1-1 TRBV7-2 NA
CASGFDRAQETQYF TGTGCTAGTGGTTTCGACAGGGCCCAAGAGACCCAGTACTTC NA TRBJ2-5 TRBV12-5 TRBD1
CASSYTSSPLHF TGTGCCAGCAGTTATACGAGTTCACCCCTCCACTTT NA TRBJ1-6 TRBV6-5 NA
CASSILRQGAFRVTTEAFF TGTGCCAGTAGTATCTTGAGACAGGGGGCCTTTCGCGTTACTACTGAAGCTTTCTTT NA TRBJ1-1 TRBV19 TRBD1
CASSPGGFGELFF TGTGCCAGCAGCCCCGGGGGCTTCGGGGAGCTGTTTTTT NA TRBJ2-2 TRBV5-6 NA
CASITTRGSNQPQHF TGTGCCAGCATCACAACCCGGGGGAGCAATCAGCCCCAGCATTTT NA TRBJ1-5 TRBV6-1 NA
CASSLWTGSGYTF TGTGCCAGCAGCCTCTGGACAGGTAGTGGCTACACCTTC NA TRBJ1-2 TRBV11-2 TRBD1
CASFGSAYSPLHF TGTGCCAGCTTCGGGTCAGCTTATTCACCCCTCCACTTT NA TRBJ1-6 TRBV28 NA
CASSLAGTGSGANVLTF TGTGCCAGCAGCTTAGCGGGAACAGGCTCTGGGGCCAACGTCCTGACTTTC NA TRBJ2-6 TRBV7-6 NA
CASSLRNTYNSPLHF TGTGCCAGCAGCCTGAGGAATACCTATAATTCACCCCTCCACTTT NA TRBJ1-6 TRBV6-5 NA
CASSLGVAGGLTDTQYF TGTGCCAGCAGCTTAGGGGTAGCGGGGGGCCTCACAGATACGCAGTATTTT NA TRBJ2-3 TRBV11-1 TRBD2